Listed here are 5 T cell receptor beta chains from one sample, sequenced in a study of blood T cell repertoires in COVID-19. Profiled with immunoSEQ multiplex PCR; TCRdb holds only in-frame clones, not every one. The top ten hold roughly 7% of the sample, which has a few hundred thousand clones, approximately 90% seen once. Sequenced sample: peripheral blood. The receptor set was obtained from a woman aged 30 to 39 with COVID-19, enrolled during active disease.

J is TRBJ2-1 and V is TRBV5-1; D perhaps matches TRBD1 (5 bases). Trimming stripped 4 bases from V and 3 bases from J, with 8 bases between. The CDR3 runs 13 residues. Germline assignment: CDR1 SGHRS and CDR2 YFSETQ. CDR3 in amino acids: CASSIDSYNEQFF. The DNA for the CDR3 is TGCGCCAGCAGCATCGACAGCTACAATGAGCAGTTCTTC.

As DNA, the CDR3 is TGCGCCAGCAGCCAAGAAGCGGGTTTGGGTAATTCACCCCTCCACTTT. This encodes CASSQEAGLGNSPLHF. The rearrangement joins TRBV4-3 to TRBJ1-6, with D unresolved. This CDR3 spans 16 amino acids. With 0 bases removed from V and 6 bases from J, the gap between germline ends came to 12 bases. The germline V gene has CDR1 LGHNA and CDR2 YSLEER.

This clone turned up a few times. This chain connects TRBV6-5 to TRBJ2-2; tentative D call: TRBD1 (7 bases). The V and J ends lost 5 bases and 3 bases respectively, with 13 bases between them. Germline V gene data show CDR1 as MNHEY and CDR2 as SVGAGI. The CDR3 runs to 15 residues. The CDR3, as DNA: TGTGCCAGCAGTCCGCAGGGGGGCCACACCGGGGAGCTGTTTTTT. Translating it yields CASSPQGGHTGELFF.

The chain couples TRBV7-8 to TRBJ2-7; 7 bases map to TRBD2. Germline V gives CDR1 SGHVS, CDR2 FQNEAQ. J gave up 2 bases and V 4 bases, and 23 bases lay outside the gene matches. CDR3 size: 20 residues. The CDR3 bases are TGTGCCAGCAGCTATATTCGGGACTGGGTGTGGGGGGAGGGCCCCTACGAGCAGTACTTC. Amino acids: CASSYIRDWVWGEGPYEQYF.

The chain links TRBV6-5 to TRBJ2-7; 8 bases map to TRBD1. CDR1 and CDR2 (germline): MNHEY, SVGAGI. V lost 5 bases to trimming and J lost 0 bases; unmatched junction nucleotides: 3. The CDR3 runs to 14 residues. CDR3: CASSTGTGSYEQYF. The DNA of the CDR3 is TGTGCCAGCAGTACCGGGACAGGCTCCTACGAGCAGTACTTC.